Listed below are T cell receptor beta chains from one sample, sequenced in a study of breast tumors, draining lymph nodes, adjacent tissues. TCRdb re-analysed the multiplex PCR reads in MiXCR, keeping a single row per CDR3 protein. The data hold approximately 210,000 distinct CDR3 sequences, with approximately 30% observed a single time. The source material was axillary lymph node tissue. The source is a female donor with breast cancer. Some clones in this sample may be carry-over from other donors' samples. CDR3s include the opening cysteine and the closing phenylalanine or tryptophan. Fields, in order: D gene, clone size, V gene, J gene, CDR3 DNA, CDR3 protein. The D gene is left open where the match is weak. Clone size, where shown, is once, few, many, or a class for clones that have expanded.

NA	many	TRBV5-8	TRBJ1-2	TGTGCCAGCAGCCTAAGGGGGATATATGGCTACACCTTC	CASSLRGIYGYTF
NA	few	TRBV27	TRBJ2-1	TGTGCCAGCAGTTTACTCGACGCCCGGGAGCAGTTCTTC	CASSLLDAREQFF
NA	many	TRBV7-2	TRBJ1-2	TGTGCCAGCAGCTTAGGAGGGGGCTATGGCTACACCTTC	CASSLGGGYGYTF
NA	NA	TRBV20-1	TRBJ1-2	TGCAGTGCTAGAGATAGGGGCAGAAACTATGGCTACACCTTC	CSARDRGRNYGYTF
TRBD2	NA	TRBV15	TRBJ2-1	TGTACCACCGGGACTAGCGGGGGGGCAGGGTACAATGAGCAGTTCTTC	CTTGTSGGAGYNEQFF
NA	NA	TRBV29-1	TRBJ1-1	TGCAGCGCCCAGAACACTGAAGCTTTCTTT	CSAQNTEAFF
NA	many	TRBV7-2	TRBJ2-4	TGTGCCAGCAGCTTAGATAACATGGCAGCTCAGTACTTC	CASSLDNMAAQYF
TRBD1	NA	TRBV20-1	TRBJ1-5	TGCAGTGCTAAAGGGGACAGGGTACCGGGGCATCAGCCCCAGCATTTT	CSAKGDRVPGHQPQHF
NA	NA	TRBV5-4	TRBJ1-2	TGTGCCAGCAGCATGGGACTAGACAGAGGGAGGGATGGCTACACCTTC	CASSMGLDRGRDGYTF
TRBD2	once	TRBV29-1	TRBJ2-7	TGCAGCGTCTCGATAGCGGGACTAGGGGCCTACGAGCAGTACTTC	CSVSIAGLGAYEQYF
NA	many	TRBV5-4	TRBJ2-7	TGTGCCAGCAGCTCCACGGAGGGGTACGAGCAGTACTTC	CASSSTEGYEQYF
NA	NA	TRBV19	TRBJ2-3	TGTGCCAGTAGTCCCAGAGCTGGTTCGGTTGATACGCAGTATTTT	CASSPRAGSVDTQYF
NA	many	TRBV15	TRBJ1-2	TGTGCCACCAGCAGCGAAGACGGCCTAGATGGCTACACCTTC	CATSSEDGLDGYTF
TRBD2	NA	TRBV7-9	TRBJ2-1	TGTGCCAGCAGCGGAGCGGGAGGGGGCAATGAGCAGTTCTTC	CASSGAGGGNEQFF
TRBD1	many	TRBV12-3/TRBV12-4	TRBJ2-1	TGTGCCAGCAGCTACCGACAGGGAACCTACAATGAGCAGTTCTTC	CASSYRQGTYNEQFF
NA	many	TRBV4-1	TRBJ2-1	TGCGCCAGCAGCCAAGATCCCGGGGGCGGAAATGAGCAGTTCTTC	CASSQDPGGGNEQFF
NA	NA	TRBV20-1	TRBJ1-5	TGCAGTGCTAGAGATCGGGGGCGGGGGGACGGCAATCAGCCCCAGCATTTT	CSARDRGRGDGNQPQHF
NA	many	TRBV9	TRBJ2-1	TGTGCCAGCAGCGTCCAAGACAATGAGCAGTTCTTC	CASSVQDNEQFF
TRBD2	many	TRBV20-1	TRBJ2-1	TGCAGTGCTCCCACTAGCGGGAGGCCCAATGAGCAGTTCTTC	CSAPTSGRPNEQFF
NA	many	TRBV5-1	TRBJ2-5	TGCGCCAGCGGGTATGGGGCGACGATAGAGACCCAGTACTTC	CASGYGATIETQYF
NA	few	TRBV11-3	TRBJ2-7	TGTGCCAGCAGCCTGCATACAGGGTCCGAGCAGTACTTC	CASSLHTGSEQYF
NA	few	TRBV6-6	TRBJ2-3	TGTGCCAGCAGTCACGCTGCCCAGGGCACAGATACGCAGTATTTT	CASSHAAQGTDTQYF
TRBD1	many	TRBV20-1	TRBJ1-2	TGCAGTGCAAGGGGGCAGTCTGGCTACACCTTC	CSARGQSGYTF
TRBD1	NA	TRBV10-3	TRBJ1-2	TGTGCCATCAATCCGGGGCAGGGGGCTAACTATGGCTACACCTTC	CAINPGQGANYGYTF
NA	NA	TRBV20-1	TRBJ1-6	TGCAGTGCAACCGGACGTTCTTCACCCCTCCACTTT	CSATGRSSPLHF
NA	many	TRBV7-3	TRBJ2-1	TGTGCCAGCAGCTTAGGGCAGGGAATCTACAATGAGCAGTTCTTC	CASSLGQGIYNEQFF
NA	many	TRBV7-8	TRBJ1-2	TGTGCCAGCAGCTTAGGAGTAGGATCTAACTATGGCTACCCCTTC	CASSLGVGSNYGYPF
NA	NA	TRBV9	TRBJ2-3	TGTGCCAGCAGCGTAGTTCCCAGCGGCACAGATACGCAGTATTTT	CASSVVPSGTDTQYF
TRBD2	NA	TRBV2	TRBJ2-1	TGTGCCAGCAGTGAATGGTCCGGGACTAGCGGAAACTACAATGAGCAGTTCTTC	CASSEWSGTSGNYNEQFF
NA	NA	TRBV9	TRBJ1-2	TGTGCCAGCTTAACGCAAACAGCTAACTATGGCTACACCTTC	CASLTQTANYGYTF
NA	many	TRBV4-1	TRBJ2-3	TGCGCCAGCAGCCAAGAACCAGGGCAAGATACGCAGTATTTT	CASSQEPGQDTQYF
TRBD2	many	TRBV19	TRBJ2-1	TGTGCCAGTTCAAAGGTGGGACTAGCGGGAGGGCGGCAGTTCTTC	CASSKVGLAGGRQFF
TRBD2	NA	TRBV7-3	TRBJ2-5	TGTGCCAGCAGCCTTGATAGCGGGAGTAAGGTGACCCAGTACTTC	CASSLDSGSKVTQYF
TRBD2	many	TRBV20-1	TRBJ2-3	TGCAGTCCCGGGACTAGCGGCTCAGCTACGCAGTATTTT	CSPGTSGSATQYF
NA	many	TRBV10-3	TRBJ1-2	TGTGCCATCAGTGAACGGCATGGCTACACCTTC	CAISERHGYTF
TRBD2	many	TRBV27	TRBJ2-3	TGTGCCAGCAGGCCCTTAGGGACTAGCGGCCTCACAGATACGCAGTATTTT	CASRPLGTSGLTDTQYF
NA	many	TRBV12-3/TRBV12-4	TRBJ1-6	TGTGCCAGCAGTTTAAGGCCCAATAATTCACCCCTCCACTTT	CASSLRPNNSPLHF
NA	NA	TRBV20-1	TRBJ2-1	TGCAGTGCTCTCGGGGCGAGCTCCTACACTGAGCAGTTCTTC	CSALGASSYTEQFF
NA	many	TRBV30	TRBJ2-7	TGTGCCTGGAGCGCCCCCGGGGCCCAAACCACCTACGAGCAGTACTTC	CAWSAPGAQTTYEQYF
TRBD2	many	TRBV6-5	TRBJ2-3	TGTGCCAGCAGAGCTAGCGGGATATTTACAGATACGCAGTATTTT	CASRASGIFTDTQYF
NA	many	TRBV7-8	TRBJ2-1	TGTGCCAGCAGCCGAATCCTCGGTGAGCAGTTCTTC	CASSRILGEQFF
TRBD2	many	TRBV6-5	TRBJ2-7	TGTGCCAGCAGGATCCCTAGCGGAGGGAGCTACGAGCAGTACTTC	CASRIPSGGSYEQYF